This T cell receptor beta chain was captured in a study of blood T cell repertoires in COVID-19. Study details: Researchers got acute and convalescent COVID-19 samples from the United States, Italy and Spain. PBMCs, B-cell-depleted T cells, or T cells were the source of the cDNA or gDNA that made up the material.

Trimming cost V 6 bases and J 5 bases; bases outside gene matches: 14. CDR1 MDHEN and CDR2 SYDVKM come from the germline V gene. The length of the CDR3 is 16 residues. Original processing methods: For nucleated cells, counts were estimated from reference gene primer amplification. Only in-frame clones appear in the TCRdb table, and some are missing; sequencing was by immunoSEQ multiplex PCR. V, J and clone size are those of that table, while D and trimming were read from the DNA. The repertoire holds roughly 72,000 clones, with roughly 88% as singletons. J is TRBJ2-7 and V is TRBV28; 9 bases line up with TRBD2. The sequence came from a human donor in a cohort sampled during active COVID-19. The sample was peripheral blood. Here the CDR3 reads CASRTRAAGGPHEQYF. DNA for the CDR3: TGTGCCAGCAGAACCCGAGCGGCGGGAGGGCCCCACGAGCAGTACTTC. The full variable domain, completed using reference TRBV28 and TRBJ2-7, is DVKVTQSSRYLVKRTGEKVFLECVQDMDHENMFWYRQDPGLGLRLIYFSYDVKMKEKGDIPEGYSVSREKKERFSLILESASTNQTSMYLCASRTRAAGGPHEQYFGPGTRLTVT.